This T cell receptor beta chain was identified during a study of Ad26.COV2.S vaccination and SARS-CoV-2 variants. Repertoires were generated with immunoSEQ multiplex PCR, while TCRdb's copy carries only in-frame clones and drops some. Of a few hundred thousand clones listed, about 80% are singletons. V lost 5 bases, J lost 8 bases, and 13 bases lay in between. CDR3 length: 13 amino acids. CDR1 and CDR2 from the germline V gene are SGHNT and YENEEA. Documented treatment: about 20 received Ad26.COV2.S at low or high dose, single or two shots; 5 received placebo; per-sample allocation not given. Repertoires come from day 63 after the first vaccine or placebo injection. This clone has just a few counts.

The genes are TRBV11-3 and TRBJ1-5, with D tentatively TRBD1 (5 bases). The specimen was peripheral blood, collected in a trial of Ad26.COV2.S vaccine versus placebo. The TCR sequence derives from a person aged 18-60 years who received the Ad26.COV2.S COVID-19 vaccine or a placebo. The CDR3 spells CASSPGDGEPQHF. Written as DNA, the CDR3 is TGTGCCAGCAGCCCCGGGGACGGAGAGCCCCAGCATTTT.